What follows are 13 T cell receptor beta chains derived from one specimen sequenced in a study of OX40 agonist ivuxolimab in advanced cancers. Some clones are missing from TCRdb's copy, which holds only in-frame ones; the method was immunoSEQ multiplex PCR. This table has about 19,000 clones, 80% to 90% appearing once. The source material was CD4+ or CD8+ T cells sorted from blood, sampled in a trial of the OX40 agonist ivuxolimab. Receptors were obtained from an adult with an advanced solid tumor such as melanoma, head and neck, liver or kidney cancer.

CDR3 nucleotide sequence: TGTGCCAGCAGCTTAGCCTCCAGCAATCAGCCCCAGCATTTT. This gives the protein CASSLASSNQPQHF. This chain joins TRBV7-6 and TRBJ1-5; no firm D call. V was trimmed by 0 bases and J by 1 base, leaving 4 bases between them. This CDR3 has 14 amino acids. Germline lookup yields CDR1 SGHVS and CDR2 FNYEAQ.

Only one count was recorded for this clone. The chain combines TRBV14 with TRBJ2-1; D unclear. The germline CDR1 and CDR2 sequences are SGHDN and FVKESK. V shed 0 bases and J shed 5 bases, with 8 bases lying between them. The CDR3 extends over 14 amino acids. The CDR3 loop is CASSQDLGDNEQFF. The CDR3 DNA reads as TGTGCCAGCAGCCAAGATCTAGGCGACAATGAGCAGTTCTTC.

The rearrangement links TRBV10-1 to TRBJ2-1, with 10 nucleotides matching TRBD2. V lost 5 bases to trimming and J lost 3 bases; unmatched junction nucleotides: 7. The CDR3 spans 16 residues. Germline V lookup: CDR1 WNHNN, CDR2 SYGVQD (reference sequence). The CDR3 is CASSRSRTSGYNEQFF. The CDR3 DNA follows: TGCGCCAGCAGTCGTTCCAGGACTAGCGGCTACAATGAGCAGTTCTTC.

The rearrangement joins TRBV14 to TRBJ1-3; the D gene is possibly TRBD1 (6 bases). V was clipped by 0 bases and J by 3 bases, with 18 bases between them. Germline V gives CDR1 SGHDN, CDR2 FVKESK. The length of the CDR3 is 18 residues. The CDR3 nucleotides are TGTGCCAGCAGCCAAGAGCGGGACATACCCTTCAGTGGAAACACCATATATTTT. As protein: CASSQERDIPFSGNTIYF.

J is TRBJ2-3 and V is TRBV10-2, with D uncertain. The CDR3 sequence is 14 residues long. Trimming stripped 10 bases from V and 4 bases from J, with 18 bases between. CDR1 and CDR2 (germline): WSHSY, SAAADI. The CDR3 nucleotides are TGCGCCACTCGAGAAGGGCCCCACCCAGATACGCAGTATTTT. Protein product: CATREGPHPDTQYF.

CDR3 in amino acids: CASSTRPQVSSYEQYF. CDR3 nucleotides: TGTGCCAGTAGTACCCGCCCACAGGTCAGCTCCTACGAGCAGTACTTC. The V call is TRBV19, the J call TRBJ2-7; the D gene is possibly TRBD1 (5 bases). V gave up 4 bases and J gave up 0 bases, with 16 bases separating them. Germline CDR1 and CDR2: LNHDA and SQIVND (reference sequence). The CDR3 spans 16 residues.

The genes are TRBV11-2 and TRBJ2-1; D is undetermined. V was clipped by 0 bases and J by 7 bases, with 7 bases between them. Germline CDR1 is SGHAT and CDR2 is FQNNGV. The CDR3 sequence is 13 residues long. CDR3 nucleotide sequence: TGTGCCAGCAGCTTAGAAGGGTCGAATGAGCAGTTCTTC. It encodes CASSLEGSNEQFF. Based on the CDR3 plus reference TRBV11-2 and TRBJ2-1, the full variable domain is EAGVAQSPRYKIIEKRQSVAFWCNPISGHATLYWYQQILGQGPKLLIQFQNNGVVDDSQLPKDRFSAERLKGVDSTLKIQPAKLEDSAVYLCASSLEGSNEQFFGPGTRLTVL.

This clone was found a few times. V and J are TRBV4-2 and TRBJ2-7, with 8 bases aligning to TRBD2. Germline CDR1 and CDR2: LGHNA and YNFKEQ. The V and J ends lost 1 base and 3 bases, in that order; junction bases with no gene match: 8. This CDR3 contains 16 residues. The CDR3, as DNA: TGTGCCAGCAGCCAAGTTCTAGCGGGTAACAACTACGAGCAGTACTTC. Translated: CASSQVLAGNNYEQYF.

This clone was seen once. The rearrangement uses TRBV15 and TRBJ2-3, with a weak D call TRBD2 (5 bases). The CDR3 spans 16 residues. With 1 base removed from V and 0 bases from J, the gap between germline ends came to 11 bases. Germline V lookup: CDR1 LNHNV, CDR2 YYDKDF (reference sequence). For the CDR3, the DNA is TGTGCCACCAGCAGAGTTACGAGGGTTAGCACAGATACGCAGTATTTT. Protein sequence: CATSRVTRVSTDTQYF. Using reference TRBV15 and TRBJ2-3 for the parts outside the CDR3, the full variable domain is DAMVIQNPRYQVTQFGKPVTLSCSQTLNHNVMYWYQQKSSQAPKLLFHYYDKDFNNEADTPDNFQSRRPNTSFCFLDIRSPGLGDTAMYLCATSRVTRVSTDTQYFGPGTRLTVL.

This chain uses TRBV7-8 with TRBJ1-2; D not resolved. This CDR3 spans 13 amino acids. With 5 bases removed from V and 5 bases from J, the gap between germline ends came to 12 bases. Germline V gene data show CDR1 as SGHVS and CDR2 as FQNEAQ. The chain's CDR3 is CASSARSSYGYTF. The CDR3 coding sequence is TGTGCCAGCAGCGCTAGATCGTCATATGGCTACACCTTC.

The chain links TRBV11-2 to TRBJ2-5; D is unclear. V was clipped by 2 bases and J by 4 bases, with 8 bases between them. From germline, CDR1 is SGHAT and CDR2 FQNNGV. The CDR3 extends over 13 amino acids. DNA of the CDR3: TGTGCCAGCAGCTTATGGCCGGGAGAGACCCAGTACTTC. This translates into CASSLWPGETQYF.

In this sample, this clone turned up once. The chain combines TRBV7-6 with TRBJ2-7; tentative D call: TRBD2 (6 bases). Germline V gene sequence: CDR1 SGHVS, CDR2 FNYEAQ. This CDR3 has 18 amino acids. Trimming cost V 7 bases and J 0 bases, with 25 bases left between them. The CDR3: CASILPTGTACLSYEQYF. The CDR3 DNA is TGTGCCAGCATACTACCAACCGGGACTGCCTGTCTCTCCTACGAGCAGTACTTC.

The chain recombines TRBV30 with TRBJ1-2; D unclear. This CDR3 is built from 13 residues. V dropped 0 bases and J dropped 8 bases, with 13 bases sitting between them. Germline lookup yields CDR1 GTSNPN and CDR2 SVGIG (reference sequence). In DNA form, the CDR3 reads TGTGCCTGGAGTGTAAACATGGTCGCCGGCTACACCTTC. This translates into CAWSVNMVAGYTF.